Sequencing of this TCR beta chain was carried out in a study of preoperative IRX-2 immunotherapy in early breast cancer. The V end was cut by 5 bases, the J end by 4 bases, with 11 bases between. The CDR3 spans 14 residues. Germline values: CDR1 LNHNV, CDR2 YYDKDF (reference sequence). Here immunoSEQ multiplex PCR was the method, and the copy in TCRdb shows in-frame clones only, minus some. This sample has over 25,000 clones, with about 81% found just once. Described treatment: preoperative locoregional IRX-2 cytokine immunotherapy. The sequences come from lymph node tissue, collected after IRX-2 immunotherapy. V gene TRBV15 combines with J gene TRBJ2-2; perhaps TRBD1 as D (6 bases). The clonotype originates from a human donor with breast cancer. CDR3 nucleotides: TGTGCCACCAGCGGACAGCGAGGCACCGGGGAGCTGTTTTTT. It translates to CATSGQRGTGELFF. Based on the CDR3 plus reference TRBV15 and TRBJ2-2, the full variable domain is DAMVIQNPRYQVTQFGKPVTLSCSQTLNHNVMYWYQQKSSQAPKLLFHYYDKDFNNEADTPDNFQSRRPNTSFCFLDIRSPGLGDTAMYLCATSGQRGTGELFFGEGSRLTVL.